This T cell receptor beta chain was sequenced in a study of blood T cell repertoires in COVID-19. Study summary: Collection of acute and convalescent COVID-19 samples took place in the United States, Italy and Spain. T cells, B-cell-depleted T cells, or PBMCs supplied cDNA or gDNA.

Participant-reported clinical history was the basis for cohort assignment. The data were produced by immunoSEQ multiplex PCR, yet TCRdb's version contains in-frame clones alone and is incomplete. The sample shows roughly 250,000 clones, around 90% of them seen only once. CDR1 and CDR2 from the germline V gene are LNHNV and YYDKDF (reference sequence). There are 14 residues in the CDR3. With V trimmed by 0 bases and J by 3 bases, 1 base remained unmatched. The sequence was obtained from a human donor in a cohort exposed to, infected with or recovered from COVID-19 (not recorded which). The donor label of this sample is uncertain. The rearrangement uses TRBV15 and TRBJ2-7, with 8 bases lining up with TRBD2. Sequences were obtained from PBMCs or T cells enriched from blood (not recorded which). CDR3 loop: CATSRELAGYEQYF. CDR3 DNA sequence: TGTGCCACCAGCAGAGAGCTAGCGGGCTACGAGCAGTACTTC.